What follows are 23 T cell receptor beta chains derived from one specimen sequenced in a study of blood T cell repertoires in COVID-19. Libraries were prepared by immunoSEQ multiplex PCR; TCRdb keeps only in-frame clonotypes and omits some of them. The top ten hold under 6% of the sample, which has roughly 150,000 clones, approximately 86% seen once. The sample comprised peripheral blood. The source is a human donor in a cohort sampled during active COVID-19.

This rearrangement joins TRBV6-1 to TRBJ1-4; 7 nucleotides agree with TRBD1. In germline, CDR1 is MNHNS, CDR2 SASEGT. The CDR3 loop spans 16 amino acids. Germline trimming cut 4 bases from V and 5 bases from J; bases unmatched to any gene: 10. The CDR3 loop reads CASSGSWGDRNEKLFF. The CDR3 DNA sequence: TGTGCCAGCAGTGGCTCTTGGGGGGACAGAAATGAAAAACTGTTTTTT.

J is TRBJ2-5 and V is TRBV11-2, with no clear D. The CDR3 length is 12 residues. The V and J ends lost 4 bases and 2 bases respectively, with 5 bases between them. Germline-derived CDR1 and CDR2 are SGHAT and FQNNGV. This CDR3 is CASSSRQETQYF. The DNA of the CDR3 is TGTGCCAGCAGCTCTCGTCAAGAGACCCAGTACTTC.

This chain joins TRBV7-9 and TRBJ1-4; D call uncertain. Per the germline V gene, CDR1 is SEHNR and CDR2 is FQNEAQ (reference sequence). V was shortened by 5 bases and J by 4 bases, with 14 bases between the two germline ends. This CDR3 contains 15 residues. The CDR3 region has the DNA TGTGCCAGCAGCCTAAAGCGGGCGGGTAATGAAAAACTGTTTTTT. It codes for CASSLKRAGNEKLFF.

This chain uses TRBV18 with TRBJ2-7, with 7 bases aligning to TRBD2. Germline V gives CDR1 KGHSH, CDR2 LQKENI. CDR3 length equals 14 residues. V was pared by 1 base and J by 4 bases, with 4 bases of the junction left unmatched. CDR3 sequence (DNA): TGTGCCAGCTCACCACGTGCGGGGGAGTACGAGCAGTACTTC. Amino acids: CASSPRAGEYEQYF. The whole variable domain, filled in from reference TRBV18 and TRBJ2-7, reads NAGVMQNPRHLVRRRGQEARLRCSPMKGHSHVYWYRQLPEEGLKFMVYLQKENIIDESGMPKERFSAEFPKEGPSILRIQQVVRGDSAAYFCASSPRAGEYEQYFGPGTRLTVT.

The chain combines TRBV27 with TRBJ2-2; 7 bases are shared with TRBD1. J lost 6 bases, V lost 5 bases, and 9 bases had no gene match. The CDR3 spans 15 residues. Germline V gene lookup returns CDR1 MNHEY and CDR2 SMNVEV (reference sequence). CDR3 DNA: TGTGCCAGCAGTCCCAGACAGGGAAGTCCCGGGGAGCTGTTTTTT. This gives the protein CASSPRQGSPGELFF.

The chain has TRBV6-4 and TRBJ2-3, with TRBD2 as a possible D gene (5 bases). Germline CDR1 MRHNA, CDR2 SNTAGT. V was clipped by 2 bases and J by 13 bases, with 22 bases between them. The CDR3 is 15 amino acids. Here the CDR3 reads CASSDIWSSSVNKYF. The DNA of the CDR3 is TGTGCCAGCAGTGACATTTGGTCTAGCTCCGTCAACAAGTATTTT.

The CDR3 sequence: CASSPLSGSGANVLTF. The CDR3 nucleotides are TGTGCCAGCAGTCCATTAAGCGGCTCTGGGGCCAACGTCCTGACTTTC. J is TRBJ2-6 and V is TRBV28, with D tentatively TRBD2 (5 bases). This CDR3 has 16 amino acids. The germline V gene has CDR1 MDHEN and CDR2 SYDVKM. Trimming pared 5 bases from V and 0 bases from J, leaving 11 bases between.

The rearrangement joins TRBV6-6 to TRBJ2-2; TRBD1 aligns across 9 bases. V lost 4 bases to trimming and J lost 1 base; unmatched junction nucleotides: 4. The germline V gene encodes CDR1 MNHNY and CDR2 SVGAGI (reference sequence). The CDR3 is 16 residues long. For the CDR3, the DNA is TGTGCCAGCAGTTCATGGGACAGGGAGAACACCGGGGAGCTGTTTTTT. Its translation is CASSSWDRENTGELFF.

The chain recombines TRBV11-2 with TRBJ2-7, with a weak D call TRBD1 (5 bases). V was trimmed by 1 base and J by 1 base, leaving 14 bases between them. This CDR3 is built from 16 residues. Germline V gives CDR1 SGHAT, CDR2 FQNNGV. CDR3 nucleotide sequence: TGTGCCAGCAGCTTAGCGTTGGCAGGGAAGTCCTACGAGCAGTACTTC. This gives the protein CASSLALAGKSYEQYF.

The chain combines TRBV28 with TRBJ2-7; D remains ambiguous. The germline gives CDR1 MDHEN, CDR2 SYDVKM. The CDR3 is made up of 14 amino acids. The germline V and J ends were trimmed by 6 bases and 0 bases, with 12 bases remaining between them. This CDR3 reads CASSTQPSSYEQYF. The CDR3 DNA is TGTGCCAGCAGCACACAACCCTCCTCCTACGAGCAGTACTTC. The full variable domain, in which reference TRBV28 and TRBJ2-7 provide the parts outside the CDR3, is DVKVTQSSRYLVKRTGEKVFLECVQDMDHENMFWYRQDPGLGLRLIYFSYDVKMKEKGDIPEGYSVSREKKERFSLILESASTNQTSMYLCASSTQPSSYEQYFGPGTRLTVT.

The chain carries TRBV7-3 and TRBJ2-3; perhaps TRBD2 as D (7 bases). The V and J ends lost 0 bases and 2 bases respectively, with 21 bases between them. Looked up from germline, CDR1 is SGHTA and CDR2 is FQGTGA. This CDR3 is built from 19 residues. CDR3 sequence: CASSLTGQGTGRDTDTQYF. CDR3 bases: TGTGCCAGCAGCTTAACGGGTCAGGGTACAGGGAGGGACACAGATACGCAGTATTTT.

The sample holds one count of this clone. The chain joins TRBV7-2 to TRBJ1-1; D remains unclear. Trimming pared 5 bases from V and 1 base from J, leaving 11 bases between. The CDR3 totals 14 residues. From germline, CDR1 is SGHTA and CDR2 FQGNSA. The CDR3, as DNA: TGTGCCAGCAGCCTATCCAGACAGAACACTGAAGCTTTCTTT. As protein: CASSLSRQNTEAFF.

The genes are TRBV2 and TRBJ2-1; D perhaps matches TRBD1 (5 bases). V lost 7 bases, J lost 3 bases, and 7 bases lay in between. The CDR3 covers 12 residues. Germline V gives CDR1 SNHLY, CDR2 FYNNEI. The CDR3 here is CASMGLYNEQFF. CDR3 bases: TGTGCCAGCATGGGGCTCTACAATGAGCAGTTCTTC.

J is TRBJ2-1 and V is TRBV6-6; 8 bases are shared with TRBD1. The CDR3 sequence is 14 residues long. The junction had 7 bases not matched to a gene; V was cut back by 5 bases and J by 7 bases. Per the germline V gene, CDR1 is MNHNY and CDR2 is SVGAGI (reference sequence). The CDR3 spells CASSPQGAQNEQFF. In DNA form, the CDR3 reads TGTGCCAGCAGTCCCCAGGGGGCGCAGAATGAGCAGTTCTTC.

This clone was found a few times. The chain employs TRBV29-1 and TRBJ2-7, with a weak D call TRBD1 (6 bases). Trimming cost V 2 bases and J 6 bases, with 8 bases left between them. The V gene's germline CDR1 is SQVTM and CDR2 ANQGSEA. This CDR3 region has 11 residues. As DNA, the CDR3 is TGCAGCGTTGAACTGACAGGCGAGCAGTACTTC. Amino acids: CSVELTGEQYF.

The rearrangement joins TRBV28 to TRBJ2-2; TRBD2 is a possible D gene (6 bases). Germline loops: CDR1 MDHEN, CDR2 SYDVKM. This CDR3 has 16 amino acids. V lost 3 bases, J lost 2 bases, and 13 bases lay in between. CDR3 protein: CASSLEPGDNTGELFF. CDR3 nucleotide sequence: TGTGCCAGCAGTTTGGAGCCGGGGGATAACACCGGGGAGCTGTTTTTT.

The chain employs TRBV28 and TRBJ1-2, with 10 bases matching TRBD1. Trimming at V came to 4 bases and at J to 5 bases, leaving 4 bases not matched to a gene. The CDR3 has 14 residues. Per germline, CDR1 MDHEN and CDR2 SYDVKM. The CDR3 here is CASSSGQGLYGYTF. The DNA for the CDR3 is TGTGCCAGCAGTTCGGGACAGGGGCTATATGGCTACACCTTC.

The chain carries TRBV6-6 and TRBJ1-2; TRBD1 aligns across 8 bases. V shed 7 bases and J 7 bases; nucleotides not matched to a gene: 5. In germline, CDR1 is MNHNY, CDR2 SVGAGI (reference sequence). The CDR3 totals 12 residues. This CDR3 is CASTQGGVGYTF. The CDR3 nucleotides are TGTGCCAGCACACAGGGGGGAGTTGGCTACACCTTC.

The genes are TRBV5-4 and TRBJ2-1; TRBD1 agrees at 8 bases. Trimming cost V 4 bases and J 6 bases; bases outside gene matches: 3. Germline V gene lookup returns CDR1 SGHNT and CDR2 YYREEE (reference sequence). This CDR3 region has 13 residues. CDR3 DNA: TGTGCCAGCAGCCCGACAGGGGTCAATGAGCAGTTCTTC. Protein sequence: CASSPTGVNEQFF. The entire variable domain, with the rest obtained from reference TRBV5-4 and TRBJ2-1, is as follows: ETGVTQSPTHLIKTRGQQVTLRCSSQSGHNTVSWYQQALGQGPQFIFQYYREEENGRGNFPPRFSGLQFPNYSSELNVNALELDDSALYLCASSPTGVNEQFFGPGTRLTVL.

In its sample, this clone was seen a few times. The chain uses TRBV7-3 and TRBJ2-2; D is perhaps TRBD2 (6 bases). Trimming shortened V by 0 bases and J by 0 bases, and 11 bases separated the two germline ends. The CDR3 loop spans 17 amino acids. From germline, CDR1 is SGHTA and CDR2 FQGTGA. DNA for the CDR3: TGTGCCAGCAGCTTAACGGCCGGGACTTCGAACACCGGGGAGCTGTTTTTT. Protein sequence: CASSLTAGTSNTGELFF.

There are a few counts of this clone. The chain combines TRBV7-2 with TRBJ2-7; TRBD1 matches 8 bases. Trimming at V came to 3 bases and at J to 4 bases, leaving 8 bases not matched to a gene. The CDR3 contains 15 residues. Germline V gene lookup returns CDR1 SGHTA and CDR2 FQGNSA. The CDR3 sequence is CASSFTSRGPYEQYF. In nucleotides, the CDR3 is TGTGCCAGCAGCTTCACCAGCAGGGGGCCTTACGAGCAGTACTTC.

The V call is TRBV28, the J call TRBJ2-2, with D perhaps TRBD1 (6 bases). The CDR3 is made up of 14 amino acids. Germline V lookup: CDR1 MDHEN, CDR2 SYDVKM. V lost 9 bases, J lost 0 bases, and 11 bases lay in between. Here the CDR3 DNA reads TGTGCCAGTTTAAGGGGGTCGAACACCGGGGAGCTGTTTTTT. Protein product: CASLRGSNTGELFF.

The chain employs TRBV7-9 and TRBJ2-7; D perhaps matches TRBD1 (6 bases). This CDR3 is 12 amino acids long. In germline, CDR1 is SEHNR, CDR2 FQNEAQ (reference sequence). Trimming removed 2 bases from V and 4 bases from J, with 6 bases in between. CDR3 protein: CASSLTGYEQYF. The CDR3 DNA reads TGTGCCAGCAGCTTAACAGGGTACGAGCAGTACTTC. The variable domain in full, with the rest retrieved from reference TRBV7-9 and TRBJ2-7, is DTGVSQNPRHKITKRGQNVTFRCDPISEHNRLYWYRQTLGQGPEFLTYFQNEAQLEKSRLLSDRFSAERPKGSFSTLEIQRTEQGDSAMYLCASSLTGYEQYFGPGTRLTVT.